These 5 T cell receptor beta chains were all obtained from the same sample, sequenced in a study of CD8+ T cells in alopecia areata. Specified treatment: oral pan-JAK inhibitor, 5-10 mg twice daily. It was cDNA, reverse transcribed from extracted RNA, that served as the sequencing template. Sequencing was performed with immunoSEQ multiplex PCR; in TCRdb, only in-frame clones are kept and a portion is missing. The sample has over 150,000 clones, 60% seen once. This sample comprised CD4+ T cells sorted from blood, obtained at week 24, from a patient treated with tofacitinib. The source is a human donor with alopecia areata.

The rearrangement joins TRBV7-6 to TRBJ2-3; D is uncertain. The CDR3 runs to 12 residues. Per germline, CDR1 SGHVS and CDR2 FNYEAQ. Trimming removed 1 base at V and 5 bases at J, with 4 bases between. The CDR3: CASSLGVDTQYF. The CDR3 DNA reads TGTGCCAGCAGCTTAGGAGTAGATACGCAGTATTTT.

The CDR3 is CAWSVYQDGMYGYTF. The CDR3 coding sequence is TGTGCCTGGAGTGTATATCAGGACGGGATGTATGGCTACACCTTC. The chain couples TRBV30 to TRBJ1-2; unclear D gene. Deletions cut 0 bases from V and 5 bases from J, with 16 bases between. CDR3 length: 15 amino acids. From germline, CDR1 is GTSNPN and CDR2 SVGIG (reference sequence).

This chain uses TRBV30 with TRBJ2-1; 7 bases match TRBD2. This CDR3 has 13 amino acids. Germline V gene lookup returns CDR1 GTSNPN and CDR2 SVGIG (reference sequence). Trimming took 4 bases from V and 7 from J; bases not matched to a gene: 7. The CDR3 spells CAWTPGRANEQFF. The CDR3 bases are TGTGCCTGGACCCCTGGGAGGGCGAATGAGCAGTTCTTC.

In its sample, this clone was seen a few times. Here the CDR3 reads CAWSVLRLDEKLFF. The CDR3, as DNA: TGTGCCTGGAGTGTTCTTAGGCTGGATGAAAAACTGTTTTTT. V and J are TRBV30 and TRBJ1-4; D gene uncertain. The CDR3 length is 14 residues. Trimming took off 0 bases at V and 6 bases at J, with 11 bases between the two ends. Per germline, CDR1 GTSNPN and CDR2 SVGIG (reference sequence).

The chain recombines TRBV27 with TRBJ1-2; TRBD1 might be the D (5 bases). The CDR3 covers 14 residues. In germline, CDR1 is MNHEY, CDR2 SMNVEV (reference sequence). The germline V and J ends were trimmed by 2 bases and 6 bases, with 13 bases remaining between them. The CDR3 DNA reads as TGTGCCAGCAGTTTAACTCGGGGCCTAAATGGCTACACCTTC. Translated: CASSLTRGLNGYTF.